A selection of T cell receptor beta chains follows, all from one sample in a study of Tregs in tolerant kidney transplant recipients. Libraries were prepared by immunoSEQ multiplex PCR; TCRdb keeps only in-frame clonotypes and omits some of them. The sample lists about 94,000 clones; roughly 93% were seen once. This material consisted of CD4+ T cells from blood, taken before the transplant. The source of these receptors is a human donor who received a combined kidney and bone marrow transplant. Each CDR3 is given with its conserved first and last residue. For some rows the clone size is stated as once, few or many, or as a class when expanded; others skip it.

clone_size | j_call | v_call | cdr3_aa
once | TRBJ2-3 | TRBV4-1 | CASLAVGREQFTDTQYF
- | TRBJ1-3 | TRBV7-2 | CASSRRQGSDGNTIYF
- | TRBJ2-6 | TRBV19 | CASSAGLAVSSGVNVLTF
- | TRBJ2-3 | TRBV30 | CACHGLAGSIDTQYF
- | TRBJ2-2 | TRBV5-1 | CASSLGGTGTGELFF
- | TRBJ1-2 | TRBV9 | CASSVLSGYGYTF
- | TRBJ1-1 | TRBV2 | CASRQTGALNTEAFF
- | TRBJ2-7 | TRBV7-2 | CASGASDSYEQYF
once | TRBJ2-3 | TRBV9 | CASSVVAHTDTQYF
- | TRBJ1-6 | TRBV7-9 | CASSLVVTWMDSPLHF
- | TRBJ2-3 | TRBV18 | CASSPPSGGLSTQYF
- | TRBJ2-5 | TRBV18 | CASSPRQGQQETQYF
- | TRBJ1-6 | TRBV7-2 | CASSLFGQGNSPLHF
- | TRBJ2-2 | TRBV27 | CASTVGGYTGELFF